These 16 T cell receptor beta chains originate from one sample sequenced in a study of blood T cells in healthy people across ages. Sample-barcoded 5' priming and a J-beta primer mix drove a second PCR of roughly 6 to 12 cycles. TCRdb analysed the 5' RACE reads with MiXCR anew, one entry per CDR3 protein. The profile covers about 640,000 distinct CDR3 sequences, with roughly 50% appearing a single time and 30% to 40% taken by the ten largest. The specimen was blood. The source of these receptors is a man aged 55 to 69 in good health.

In its sample, this clonotype was seen a few times. V usage is TRBV6-6 and J usage is TRBJ2-2, with D perhaps matching TRBD2 (6 bases). The V end was cut by 8 bases, the J end by 4 bases, with 14 bases between. This CDR3 has 14 amino acids. Germline V gene lookup returns CDR1 MNHNY and CDR2 SVGAGI (reference sequence). The CDR3: CASFQAGFTGELFF. The CDR3 nucleotides read TGTGCCAGCTTCCAGGCGGGGTTCACCGGGGAGCTGTTTTTT.

Many counts were recorded for this clonotype. The rearrangement joins TRBV20-1 to TRBJ2-5, with D uncertain. The CDR3 sequence is 15 residues long. Germline-derived CDR1 and CDR2 are DFQATT and SNEGSKA (reference sequence). Trimming stripped 2 bases from V and 2 bases from J, with 15 bases between. The CDR3 spells CSARPFRRLQETQYF. CDR3 nucleotide sequence: TGCAGTGCTAGACCATTCCGGCGCCTACAAGAGACCCAGTACTTC.

CDR3 loop: CSYGTGGRETQYF. The DNA of the CDR3 is TGCAGCTACGGGACAGGGGGCAGAGAGACCCAGTACTTC. The rearrangement uses TRBV29-1 and TRBJ2-5; the match to TRBD1 covers 12 bases. Losses at the gene ends were 8 bases for V and 4 bases for J; bases not matched to a gene: 5. CDR1 and CDR2 (germline): SQVTM, ANQGSEA. The CDR3 covers 13 residues.

This chain connects TRBV5-6 to TRBJ2-7; D is ambiguous. Germline CDR1 reads SGHDT; CDR2 reads YYEEEE. The CDR3 contains 13 residues. V lost 6 bases, J lost 4 bases, and 14 bases lay in between. CDR3 amino acids: CASTQWARYEQYF. The CDR3 region has the DNA TGTGCCAGCACCCAATGGGCCAGATACGAGCAGTACTTC.

The rearrangement links TRBV11-2 to TRBJ2-5; D tentatively fits TRBD1 or TRBD2 (6 bases each). The CDR3 spans 15 residues. CDR1 and CDR2 (germline): SGHAT, FQNNGV. V was clipped by 3 bases and J by 5 bases, with 16 bases between them. The CDR3 DNA sequence: TGTGCCAGCAGCTTCGGGGGCTCAAGGGGGGAGACCCAGTACTTC. Encoded protein: CASSFGGSRGETQYF.

This clonotype was detected a few times. The rearrangement joins TRBV2 to TRBJ2-3, with TRBD2 as a possible D gene (6 bases). Trimming took off 6 bases at V and 6 bases at J, with 10 bases between the two ends. CDR1 and CDR2 (germline): SNHLY, FYNNEI. This CDR3 has 12 amino acids. CDR3 DNA sequence: TGTGCCAGCAGGGGTAGCGGCGATACGCAGTATTTT. Translated: CASRGSGDTQYF.

V gene TRBV20-1 combines with J gene TRBJ2-2; 7 positions agree with TRBD1. CDR3 length equals 16 residues. The V segment lost 6 bases and the J segment 1 base; nucleotides outside the gene matches: 11. Germline V lookup: CDR1 DFQATT, CDR2 SNEGSKA (reference sequence). DNA of the CDR3: TGCAGTGCCGCCCGAACCGGGACAGTGAACACCGGGGAGCTGTTTTTT. It specifies CSAARTGTVNTGELFF.

In its sample, this clonotype was seen a few times. The V call is TRBV18, the J call TRBJ2-7, with D possibly being TRBD1 (6 bases). The CDR3 length is 13 residues. The V gene lost 5 bases and the J gene lost 2 bases, with 10 bases spanning the gap. Looked up from germline, CDR1 is KGHSH and CDR2 is LQKENI. The CDR3 DNA sequence: TGTGCCAGCTCATCGGGACATACCTACGAGCAGTACTTC. The encoded protein is CASSSGHTYEQYF.

This clonotype has a handful of counts. The chain's CDR3 is CASSYNRGNSAFF. CDR3 in DNA: TGCGCCAGCAGCTACAACAGGGGAAATTCGGCTTTCTTT. The gene calls are TRBV4-1 and TRBJ1-1; TRBD1 matches at 7 bases. This CDR3 spans 13 amino acids. V gave up 5 bases and J gave up 11 bases; unmatched junction bases: 11. Germline V gene sequence: CDR1 MGHRA, CDR2 YSYEKL.

This chain joins TRBV5-1 and TRBJ2-5; the D is unclear. Between the trimmed V and J ends, which lost 4 bases and 0 bases, there was a span of 13 bases. The CDR3 has 15 amino acids. Germline CDR1 and CDR2: SGHRS and YFSETQ. The CDR3 loop reads CASSPFSDNQETQYF. The CDR3 DNA sequence: TGCGCCAGCAGCCCCTTCTCTGACAACCAAGAGACCCAGTACTTC.

J is TRBJ2-1 and V is TRBV20-1; TRBD1 is a possible D gene (5 bases). Germline V gene lookup returns CDR1 DFQATT and CDR2 SNEGSKA (reference sequence). The CDR3 is made up of 14 amino acids. The V gene lost 6 bases and the J gene lost 6 bases, with 18 bases spanning the gap. The CDR3 loop reads CSAITAGKGNEQFF. CDR3 nucleotides: TGCAGTGCCATCACGGCAGGGAAGGGCAATGAGCAGTTCTTC.

This clonotype was observed a single time. The chain links TRBV6-5 to TRBJ1-2, with unresolved D. The V gene's germline CDR1 is MNHEY and CDR2 SVGAGI. This CDR3 contains 14 residues. Deletions cut 6 bases from V and 5 bases from J, with 16 bases between. The CDR3 nucleotides are TGTGCCAGCAGCCCCATGGCCGGACGATATGGCTACACCTTC. Translated: CASSPMAGRYGYTF.

This clonotype was counted a few times. The chain is built from TRBV20-1 and TRBJ1-1; D unclear. Trimming left V 1 base short and J 1 base short, with 7 bases between. The CDR3 consists of 13 residues. The germline V gene has CDR1 DFQATT and CDR2 SNEGSKA (reference sequence). CDR3 loop: CSARGRGNTEAFF. In DNA form, the CDR3 reads TGCAGTGCTAGAGGCCGCGGGAACACTGAAGCTTTCTTT.

This clonotype occurred once. With a much larger clone just one base away, this may be a read error. The chain is built from TRBV20-1 and TRBJ1-1, with D perhaps matching TRBD1 (6 bases). Germline V gene sequence: CDR1 DFQATT, CDR2 SNEGSKA (reference sequence). The CDR3 spans 14 residues. Trimming pared 2 bases from V and 1 base from J, leaving 11 bases between. Here the CDR3 DNA reads TGCAGTGCTAGAACTGTGACAGGGAACACTGAAGCTTTCTTT. Its protein is CSARTVTGNTEAFF.

The chain recombines TRBV5-5 with TRBJ2-7; 9 nucleotides match TRBD1. The CDR3 extends over 15 amino acids. Germline loops: CDR1 SGHKS, CDR2 YYEKEE (reference sequence). Unmatched junction bases numbered 9, after V lost 4 bases and J lost 4 bases. CDR3 coding DNA: TGTGCCAGCAGCGTGGGACAGGGTGACTGGTACGAGCAGTACTTC. The encoded protein is CASSVGQGDWYEQYF.

The V call is TRBV4-1, the J call TRBJ2-1; the match to TRBD2 covers 7 bases. Germline V gene lookup returns CDR1 MGHRA and CDR2 YSYEKL. The CDR3 extends over 15 amino acids. Losses at the gene ends were 4 bases for V and 2 bases for J; bases not matched to a gene: 5. The chain's CDR3 is CASSLLGTTYNEQFF. The CDR3 nucleotides are TGCGCCAGCAGCCTTCTGGGGACTACCTACAATGAGCAGTTCTTC.